Presented here are 19 T cell receptor beta chains from one specimen sequenced in a study of blood T cell repertoires in COVID-19. Sequencing used immunoSEQ multiplex PCR; TCRdb keeps in-frame clones, though not all of them. The table includes about 150,000 clones, around 87% detected once. Sequenced input: peripheral blood. The receptors originated from an elderly man with acute or convalescent COVID-19.

The genes are TRBV19 and TRBJ1-1; no definite D call. Germline CDR1 and CDR2: LNHDA and SQIVND (reference sequence). This CDR3 spans 14 amino acids. V lost 5 bases and J lost 3, with 13 bases in between. CDR3 protein: CASSLSRRDTEAFF. The CDR3 DNA reads TGTGCCAGTAGTTTAAGCAGGAGGGACACTGAAGCTTTCTTT.

V is TRBV27 and J is TRBJ2-1; 10 bases are shared with TRBD2. The CDR3 is 15 amino acids. CDR1 and CDR2 from the germline V gene are MNHEY and SMNVEV (reference sequence). J was trimmed by 7 bases and V by 5 bases; bases with no gene match: 8. The CDR3: CASSGASGRINEQFF. The CDR3 nucleotides are TGTGCCAGCAGTGGGGCTAGCGGGAGAATTAATGAGCAGTTCTTC.

The chain links TRBV7-9 to TRBJ2-7; D call uncertain. Germline V CDR1 and CDR2: SEHNR, FQNEAQ (reference sequence). With 2 bases removed from V and 7 bases from J, the gap between germline ends came to 18 bases. The CDR3 runs to 15 residues. The CDR3 nucleotides read TGTGCCAGCAGCTTAATGGGCACACGGTCGGAAGAGCAGTACTTC. Its translation is CASSLMGTRSEEQYF. The full variable domain, completed using reference TRBV7-9 and TRBJ2-7, is DTGVSQNPRHKITKRGQNVTFRCDPISEHNRLYWYRQTLGQGPEFLTYFQNEAQLEKSRLLSDRFSAERPKGSFSTLEIQRTEQGDSAMYLCASSLMGTRSEEQYFGPGTRLTVT.

This chain links TRBV27 with TRBJ2-1; 9 positions match TRBD2. V lost 7 bases and J lost 5; bases outside the gene matches: 3. Germline-derived CDR1 and CDR2 are MNHEY and SMNVEV (reference sequence). The CDR3 length is 13 residues. The DNA of the CDR3 is TGTGCCAGCACCGGACTAGCGAACAATGAGCAGTTCTTC. Protein: CASTGLANNEQFF.

This rearrangement joins TRBV2 to TRBJ1-5; D gene ambiguous. The CDR3 sequence is 13 residues long. Trimming stripped 7 bases from V and 2 bases from J, with 9 bases between. CDR1 is SNHLY and CDR2 is FYNNEI in the germline V gene. In DNA, the CDR3 is TGTGCCAGCACCGCGAGCCGCAATCAGCCCCAGCATTTT. This gives the protein CASTASRNQPQHF.

The rearrangement joins TRBV2 to TRBJ1-6; TRBD1 aligns across 8 bases. Germline V lookup: CDR1 SNHLY, CDR2 FYNNEI. The J segment lost 6 bases and the V segment lost 6 bases, leaving 7 bases of the junction unmatched. This CDR3 comprises 15 residues. CDR3 sequence: CASREQGVGNSPLHF. The CDR3 nucleotides are TGTGCCAGCAGAGAACAGGGGGTTGGTAATTCACCCCTCCACTTT.

CDR3 region: CASSLSSGDQETQYF. For the CDR3, the DNA is TGTGCCAGCAGTTTATCTAGCGGCGATCAAGAGACCCAGTACTTC. The rearrangement joins TRBV2 to TRBJ2-5; 7 nucleotides line up with TRBD2. Germline CDR1 and CDR2: SNHLY and FYNNEI. V shed 5 bases, J shed 2 bases, and the junction held 8 bases outside the gene matches. The CDR3 length is 15 residues.

The rearrangement links TRBV29-1 to TRBJ2-7, with 12 bases aligning to TRBD1. V shed 7 bases and J 5 bases; nucleotides not matched to a gene: 6. Germline CDR1 is SQVTM and CDR2 is ANQGSEA. The CDR3 consists of 13 residues. This CDR3 reads CSARRDRGHEQYF. DNA for the CDR3: TGCAGCGCGCGCCGGGACAGGGGGCACGAGCAGTACTTC.

The chain employs TRBV29-1 and TRBJ1-1; D is unresolved. Per germline, CDR1 SQVTM and CDR2 ANQGSEA. The length of the CDR3 is 10 residues. Trimming removed 7 bases at V and 5 bases at J, with 8 bases between. The CDR3 protein is CSALGTEAFF. The CDR3, as DNA: TGCAGCGCCCTCGGGACTGAAGCTTTCTTT. Combining the CDR3 with reference TRBV29-1 and TRBJ1-1 gives the whole variable domain SAVISQKPSRDICQRGTSLTIQCQVDSQVTMMFWYRQQPGQSLTLIATANQGSEATYESGFVIDKFPISRPNLTFSTLTVSNMSPEDSSIYLCSALGTEAFFGQGTRLTVV.

This chain connects TRBV24-1 to TRBJ1-4; D is perhaps TRBD1 (5 bases). Germline CDR1 KGHDR, CDR2 SFDVKD. Trimming cost V 3 bases and J 8 bases, with 15 bases left between them. This CDR3 is built from 15 residues. The CDR3 loop is CATSDNGGVGEKLFF. The DNA for the CDR3 is TGTGCCACCAGTGATAACGGAGGGGTAGGAGAAAAACTGTTTTTT.

The genes are TRBV3-1 (or the pseudogene TRBV3-2) and TRBJ1-2; maybe TRBD1 (5 bases). CDR1 is LGHDT, CDR2 YNNKEL, per germline (reference sequence). The ends were cut back, 0 bases at V and 8 bases at J, with 19 bases in the middle. The CDR3 has 16 amino acids. The CDR3 DNA reads as TGTGCCAGCAGCCAAGAAGGTCGCTTGGGTAGGGGAGGCTACACCTTC. Its protein product is CASSQEGRLGRGGYTF.

The chain combines TRBV28 with TRBJ2-7; 10 bases match TRBD2. The CDR3 is 15 amino acids. Germline V lookup: CDR1 MDHEN, CDR2 SYDVKM. Germline trimming cut 2 bases from V and 6 bases from J; bases unmatched to any gene: 7. The CDR3 nucleotides are TGTGCCAGCAGTTTAGCGGGTAGCGGGGGGTTCGAGCAGTACTTC. Protein product: CASSLAGSGGFEQYF.

The chain carries TRBV20-1 and TRBJ1-3; 7 bases map to TRBD1. V dropped 3 bases and J dropped 4; count of bases not matched to a gene: 9. CDR1 and CDR2 (germline): DFQATT, SNEGSKA (reference sequence). The CDR3 extends over 15 amino acids. Here the CDR3 DNA reads TGCAGTGCTAGTTCGGGACAGCCGGCGGGAAACACCATATATTTT. Protein product: CSASSGQPAGNTIYF.

The rearrangement links TRBV4-2 to TRBJ1-5; TRBD1 might be the D (6 bases). V lost 0 bases and J lost 3, with 15 bases in between. This CDR3 comprises 17 residues. Per the germline V gene, CDR1 is LGHNA and CDR2 is YNFKEQ. The CDR3 here is CASSQEVGRGNNQPQHF. The CDR3 DNA follows: TGTGCCAGCAGCCAAGAAGTGGGCAGGGGAAACAATCAGCCCCAGCATTTT.

The chain combines TRBV29-1 with TRBJ2-1; 10 bases are shared with TRBD2. Germline V gene data show CDR1 as SQVTM and CDR2 as ANQGSEA. The CDR3 extends over 13 amino acids. The junction had 4 bases not matched to a gene; V was cut back by 4 bases and J by 7 bases. The chain's CDR3 is CSVVTAGGNEQFF. The CDR3 DNA sequence: TGCAGCGTTGTTACAGCGGGGGGGAATGAGCAGTTCTTC.

The J gene is TRBJ1-4, the V gene TRBV19; 8 nucleotides match TRBD1. Trimming cost V 4 bases and J 2 bases; bases outside gene matches: 9. This CDR3 has 17 amino acids. From germline, CDR1 is LNHDA and CDR2 SQIVND (reference sequence). The CDR3 protein is CASSRTGMMSTNEKLFF. The CDR3 DNA is TGTGCCAGTAGTAGGACAGGGATGATGAGCACTAATGAAAAACTGTTTTTT.

Concerning this clone: Within the sample, other DNA sequences also encode this same CDR3. The genes are TRBV5-4 and TRBJ1-6, with TRBD1 matching 8 bases. Germline CDR1 and CDR2: SGHNT and YYREEE (reference sequence). The CDR3 consists of 14 residues. J was trimmed by 10 bases and V by 2 bases; bases with no gene match: 5. The CDR3 is CASSLGQGNSPLHF. As DNA, the CDR3 is TGTGCCAGCAGCTTAGGACAGGGAAACTCACCCCTCCACTTT. The full variable domain, rest sourced from reference TRBV5-4 and TRBJ1-6, is ETGVTQSPTHLIKTRGQQVTLRCSSQSGHNTVSWYQQALGQGPQFIFQYYREEENGRGNFPPRFSGLQFPNYSSELNVNALELDDSALYLCASSLGQGNSPLHFGNGTRLTVT.

This clone has only a few counts. The chain uses TRBV6-5 and TRBJ2-3; 9 nucleotides agree with TRBD2. V lost 7 bases, J lost 6 bases, and 11 bases stayed unmatched. This CDR3 comprises 15 residues. CDR1 MNHEY and CDR2 SVGAGI come from the germline V gene. DNA for the CDR3: TGTGCCAGCATCGCGGGAGGGTCCCCCTGGGATACGCAGTATTTT. It translates to CASIAGGSPWDTQYF.

The V call is TRBV9, the J call TRBJ1-5; no clear D gene. Per the germline V gene, CDR1 is SGDLS and CDR2 is YYNGEE. This CDR3 spans 12 amino acids. V lost 3 bases and J lost 3, with 4 bases in between. The CDR3: CASSAYNQPQHF. CDR3 DNA: TGTGCCAGCAGCGCCTACAATCAGCCCCAGCATTTT.